This T cell receptor beta chain was obtained from a study of blood T cell repertoires in COVID-19. For the study at large: Samples representing acute and convalescent COVID-19 were sourced from the United States, Italy and Spain. PBMCs, B-cell-depleted T cells, or T cells provided the cDNA or gDNA that made up the material.

Germline loops: CDR1 SGHNT, CDR2 YENEEA. This CDR3 is 16 amino acids long. V shed 5 bases and J shed 3 bases, with 17 bases lying between them. Per the authors' pipeline: Scientists estimated how many nucleated cells there were by amplifying reference gene primers. Assay: immunoSEQ multiplex PCR; the TCRdb copy retains only in-frame clones and omits some. V and J calls and clone size are as listed in that table; D and trimming were resolved from the DNA. Of roughly 140,000 clones in the sample, 70% to 90% were seen once. The clonotype was recovered from a man in his fifties or sixties with active or convalescent COVID-19. Material: peripheral blood. V and J are TRBV11-3 and TRBJ2-1; weak D call: TRBD2 (5 bases). CDR3 residues: CASSQRSGGYYNEQFF. The CDR3, as DNA: TGTGCCAGCAGCCAACGCAGCGGAGGATACTACAATGAGCAGTTCTTC.